These 25 T cell receptor beta chains were sequenced from one sample in a study of blood T cells in healthy people across ages. Alongside a J-beta primer mix, a sample-barcoded 5' primer served in a second PCR lasting roughly 7 to 11 cycles. MiXCR, applied by TCRdb to the 5' RACE reads, yields one record per CDR3 protein. The repertoire holds roughly 680,000 distinct CDR3 sequences, about 51% seen once, with 13% in the top ten. The sample consisted of blood. The source of these receptors is an elderly woman in good health.

Only a few counts were recorded for this clonotype. V is TRBV7-8 and J is TRBJ2-1; the D gene is possibly TRBD2 (6 bases). The V gene's germline CDR1 is SGHVS and CDR2 FQNEAQ. Trimming left V 5 bases short and J 4 bases short, with 12 bases between. The length of the CDR3 is 14 residues. The CDR3 spells CASSLGTLYNEQFF. CDR3 bases: TGTGCCAGCAGCCTCGGGACTCTTTACAATGAGCAGTTCTTC.

Worth noting for this clonotype: A read error may be the cause here, since a much bigger clone is one base away. The V call is TRBV2, the J call TRBJ2-5, with 13 bases fitting TRBD2. V dropped 6 bases and J dropped 11; count of bases not matched to a gene: 12. The germline CDR1 and CDR2 sequences are SNHLY and FYNNEI. The CDR3 contains 15 residues. The CDR3 is CASSPLAGGNNEQYF. Here the CDR3 DNA reads TGTGCCAGCAGCCCACTAGCGGGAGGGAACAATGAGCAGTACTTC.

The V and J genes are TRBV10-3 and TRBJ1-2; the D gene is possibly TRBD1 (5 bases). The ends were cut back, 9 bases at V and 4 bases at J, with 21 bases in the middle. The germline V gene encodes CDR1 ENHRY and CDR2 SYGVKD. This CDR3 contains 15 residues. CDR3 coding DNA: TGTGCCATGGGGGATAACAGCCCCGAAGGCTATGGCTACACCTTC. Residues: CAMGDNSPEGYGYTF.

This clonotype came up many times. The chain has TRBV3-1 and TRBJ2-7; no reliable D call. This CDR3 is 12 amino acids long. CDR1 is LGHDT, CDR2 YNNKEL, per germline (reference sequence). Trimming removed 3 bases at V and 9 bases at J, with 12 bases between. The CDR3 nucleotides read TGTGCCAGCAGCCATCGCTCCGTATGGCAGTACTTC. It is translated as CASSHRSVWQYF.

This clonotype was seen a handful of times. The chain joins TRBV6-5 to TRBJ1-5, with 7 bases identical to TRBD1. The junction had 5 bases not matched to a gene; V was cut back by 6 bases and J by 0 bases. The V gene's germline CDR1 is MNHEY and CDR2 SVGAGI. This CDR3 comprises 15 residues. CDR3 sequence: CASRPGTVSNQPQHF. For the CDR3, the DNA is TGTGCCAGCAGGCCAGGGACAGTTAGCAATCAGCCCCAGCATTTT.

This clonotype appeared a few times. This rearrangement joins TRBV5-1 to TRBJ2-1; 8 bases map to TRBD1. The CDR3 has 17 residues. The J segment lost 6 bases and the V segment lost 4 bases, leaving 15 bases of the junction unmatched. CDR1 is SGHRS, CDR2 YFSETQ, per germline. For the CDR3, the DNA is TGCGCCAGCAGCCACCCTACCCCAGGGGGCCGGTTCAATGAGCAGTTCTTC. It encodes CASSHPTPGGRFNEQFF.

A remark on this clonotype: A read error is possible here, since a much larger clone lies one base away. The DNA for the CDR3 is TGTGCCAGCAGTCGCCCTCGGGACAGGGATCGCGAGCAGTACTTC. Translation gives CASSRPRDRDREQYF. This chain links TRBV6-6 with TRBJ2-5; 9 positions match TRBD1. The DNA end is more similar to TRBJ2-7, so the J call may be wrong. Germline V gene lookup returns CDR1 MNHNY and CDR2 SVGAGI (reference sequence). This CDR3 comprises 15 residues.

Comment on this clonotype: The junction shows a germline mismatch at one end, possibly a read error. V gene TRBV2 combines with J gene TRBJ2-3; 8 positions agree with TRBD2. CDR1 is SNHLY and CDR2 is FYNNEI in the germline V gene. This CDR3 has 15 residues. This chain's CDR3 is CASSDGGASTGTQYF. CDR3 nucleotide sequence: TGTGCCAGCAGTGACGGGGGGGCGAGCACAGGTACGCAGTATTTT.

In its sample, this clonotype was seen many times. This chain uses TRBV15 with TRBJ2-3; 8 bases match TRBD1. The trim removed 0 bases at V and 3 bases at J, leaving 11 bases unmatched. Germline lookup yields CDR1 LNHNV and CDR2 YYDKDF (reference sequence). This CDR3 region has 18 residues. CDR3 nucleotide sequence: TGTGCCACCAGCAGAGATTTTCGGACAGGGCTATGGACAGATACGCAGTATTTT. It is translated as CATSRDFRTGLWTDTQYF.

There are many counts of this clonotype. The chain combines TRBV4-1 with TRBJ1-1; D not resolved. Germline V lookup: CDR1 MGHRA, CDR2 YSYEKL. V was cut by 1 base and J by 3 bases, with 9 bases left in between. The CDR3 has 14 residues. CDR3: CASSQAGSDTEAFF. The CDR3 region has the DNA TGCGCCAGCAGCCAAGCGGGTTCCGACACTGAAGCTTTCTTT.

The rearrangement joins TRBV30 to TRBJ1-2, with D unresolved. Looked up from germline, CDR1 is GTSNPN and CDR2 is SVGIG (reference sequence). This CDR3 has 11 residues. Trimming removed 8 bases at V and 9 bases at J, with 16 bases between. The CDR3 DNA is TGTGCCAAGAAAGGTAGTATGAGCTACACCTTC. Residues: CAKKGSMSYTF.

This clonotype has only one observation. The J gene is TRBJ1-3, the V gene TRBV3-1; no clear D gene. Germline V gives CDR1 LGHDT, CDR2 YNNKEL (reference sequence). The V gene lost 1 base and the J gene lost 2 bases, with 9 bases spanning the gap. This CDR3 region has 15 residues. CDR3 protein: CASSQVRGAGNTIYF. CDR3 sequence (DNA): TGTGCCAGCAGCCAAGTTCGGGGTGCTGGAAACACCATATATTTT.

On this clonotype: A much larger clonotype is one base distant, so this may be a read error. As DNA, the CDR3 is TGCGCCAGCAGCCAAGTTTCAGGGGATGAGCAGTACTTC. Its translation: CASSQVSGDEQYF. This chain connects TRBV4-1 to TRBJ2-7; TRBD1 might be the D (6 bases). This CDR3 region has 13 residues. The V gene's germline CDR1 is MGHRA and CDR2 YSYEKL. V was trimmed by 1 base and J by 7 bases, leaving 11 bases between them.

J is TRBJ1-2 and V is TRBV9; D possibly corresponds to TRBD1 (6 bases). This CDR3 is 13 amino acids long. Trimming removed 0 bases at V and 6 bases at J, with 9 bases between. Germline assignment: CDR1 SGDLS and CDR2 YYNGEE. The CDR3: CASSVGGANGYTF. The CDR3 DNA sequence: TGTGCCAGCAGCGTAGGGGGGGCGAATGGCTACACCTTC.

This clonotype has just a few counts. This chain joins TRBV6-1 and TRBJ2-3; D perhaps matches TRBD2 (6 bases). The CDR3 covers 15 residues. Germline V CDR1 and CDR2: MNHNS, SASEGT. Trimming stripped 0 bases from V and 7 bases from J, with 14 bases between. CDR3 DNA: TGTGCCAGCAGTGAAGCCTGGTGGGGAGGATATACGCAGTATTTT. Translating gives CASSEAWWGGYTQYF.

The chain combines TRBV24-1 with TRBJ2-5; D ambiguous. There are 15 residues in the CDR3. Trimming pared 6 bases from V and 2 bases from J, leaving 15 bases between. CDR1 is KGHDR and CDR2 is SFDVKD in the germline V gene. This CDR3 reads CATSHPREIQETQYF. CDR3 in DNA: TGTGCCACCAGTCATCCGAGAGAGATACAAGAGACCCAGTACTTC.

This clonotype was observed many times. The chain carries TRBV6-5 and TRBJ2-7, with D perhaps matching TRBD1 or TRBD2 (6 bases each). V was trimmed by 6 bases and J by 0 bases, leaving 15 bases between them. This CDR3 has 15 amino acids. The germline V gene encodes CDR1 MNHEY and CDR2 SVGAGI. The CDR3 sequence: CASRPGDSGSYEQYF. CDR3 sequence (DNA): TGTGCCAGCAGGCCAGGGGACTCCGGCTCCTACGAGCAGTACTTC.

Ten or more counts support this clonotype. The V and J genes are TRBV25-1 and TRBJ2-7; possible D gene TRBD2, 6 bases. Germline CDR1 reads MGHDK; CDR2 reads SYGVNS. CDR3 size: 15 residues. Trimming pared 6 bases from V and 1 base from J, leaving 16 bases between. The CDR3 nucleotides read TGTGCCAGCAGACCCTCCCGGGGGATTTCCTACGAGCAGTACTTC. Translating it yields CASRPSRGISYEQYF.

This clonotype has a handful of counts. The chain has TRBV28 and TRBJ1-4, with D uncertain. Trimming stripped 5 bases from V and 8 bases from J, with 24 bases between. Per germline, CDR1 MDHEN and CDR2 SYDVKM. This CDR3 comprises 17 residues. The CDR3 bases are TGTGCCAGCAGTCCCTTAGCTTCTCAACCAGCGGGGGAAAAACTGTTTTTT. This gives the protein CASSPLASQPAGEKLFF.

The chain has TRBV7-2 and TRBJ2-7, with a possible D match to TRBD2 (6 bases). This CDR3 region has 16 residues. The germline V gene has CDR1 SGHTA and CDR2 FQGNSA. Trimming cost V 1 base and J 3 bases, with 16 bases left between them. As DNA, the CDR3 is TGTGCCAGCAGCTTAGATCGGTTGGGACTGAGCTACGAGCAGTACTTC. It yields the protein CASSLDRLGLSYEQYF.

This clonotype was found a few times. The DNA of the CDR3 is TGTGCCAGCAGCCCTGAGACAGGGAACTATGGCTACACCTTC. The encoded protein is CASSPETGNYGYTF. This rearrangement joins TRBV7-3 to TRBJ1-2; 7 nucleotides line up with TRBD1. The CDR3 is 14 amino acids. Trimming cost V 5 bases and J 2 bases; bases outside gene matches: 5. Germline V gene data show CDR1 as SGHTA and CDR2 as FQGTGA.

This clonotype appeared many times. This sequence joins TRBV25-1 and TRBJ2-3, with TRBD2 identical over 13 bases. Trimming cost V 7 bases and J 0 bases; bases outside gene matches: 19. There are 21 residues in the CDR3. Looked up from germline, CDR1 is MGHDK and CDR2 is SYGVNS. CDR3 sequence (DNA): TGTGCCAGCACCCAACTAGCGGGGGGGTTAAAGTTCGCTTATAGCACAGATACGCAGTATTTT. Translated: CASTQLAGGLKFAYSTDTQYF.

This clonotype was found many times. The chain combines TRBV5-1 with TRBJ1-4; TRBD1 is a possible D gene (6 bases). V was cut by 4 bases and J by 6 bases, with 13 bases left in between. From germline, CDR1 is SGHRS and CDR2 YFSETQ. The CDR3 is 14 residues long. The CDR3 spells CASSQQGRDEKLFF. The CDR3 nucleotides are TGCGCCAGCAGCCAACAGGGAAGAGATGAAAAACTGTTTTTT. The entire variable domain, with the rest obtained from reference TRBV5-1 and TRBJ1-4, is as follows: KAGVTQTPRYLIKTRGQQVTLSCSPISGHRSVSWYQQTPGQGLQFLFEYFSETQRNKGNFPGRFSGRQFSNSRSEMNVSTLELGDSALYLCASSQQGRDEKLFFGSGTQLSVL.

The chain recombines TRBV24-1 with TRBJ1-5; TRBD1 agrees at 11 bases. The CDR3 runs 17 residues. From germline, CDR1 is KGHDR and CDR2 SFDVKD. Unmatched junction bases numbered 9, after V lost 3 bases and J lost 6 bases. CDR3 nucleotide sequence: TGTGCCACCAGTGATGGGACAGGGGGGACCACTAGTCAGCCCCAGCATTTT. This codes for CATSDGTGGTTSQPQHF.

The gene calls are TRBV5-1 and TRBJ2-2, with D hard to call. The CDR3 has 15 amino acids. Germline-derived CDR1 and CDR2 are SGHRS and YFSETQ. The V end lost 0 bases, the J end lost 4 bases, and 10 bases lay between the germline ends. In DNA, the CDR3 is TGCGCCAGCAGCTTGGTAGGGCTAACCACCGGGGAGCTGTTTTTT. Amino acids: CASSLVGLTTGELFF.